These 22 T cell receptor beta chains share one sample of origin, sequenced in a study of T cell clones after liver transplantation. Some clones are missing from TCRdb's copy, which holds only in-frame ones; the method was immunoSEQ multiplex PCR. Here the sample spans about 100,000 clones, 82% being singletons. The material sequenced was CD4+ T cells from blood, taken before liver transplant. Receptors originate from a human donor who received a liver transplant.

This rearrangement joins TRBV25-1 to TRBJ1-1; TRBD1 matches at 7 bases. Looked up from germline, CDR1 is MGHDK and CDR2 is SYGVNS. The CDR3 length is 13 residues. With 9 bases clipped from V and 4 bases from J, the junction kept 8 bases outside the gene matches. CDR3 protein: CASAQGITTEAFF. Here the CDR3 DNA reads TGTGCCAGTGCACAGGGGATAACCACTGAAGCTTTCTTT.

This chain links TRBV14 with TRBJ2-7, with 8 bases aligning to TRBD2. V shed 1 base and J 6 bases; nucleotides not matched to a gene: 8. The germline V gene encodes CDR1 SGHDN and CDR2 FVKESK. The CDR3 extends over 15 amino acids. The CDR3 region is CASSQVLSGGAEQYF. CDR3 DNA: TGTGCCAGCAGCCAAGTATTATCGGGAGGGGCCGAGCAGTACTTC.

The CDR3 loop reads CSASGHFEAFF. CDR3 DNA: TGCAGCGCCTCAGGGCATTTTGAAGCTTTCTTT. The chain has TRBV29-1 and TRBJ1-1; D might be TRBD1 (5 bases). The germline V gene has CDR1 SQVTM and CDR2 ANQGSEA. The CDR3 spans 11 residues. Trimming shortened V by 7 bases and J by 7 bases, and 13 bases separated the two germline ends.

V usage is TRBV28 and J usage is TRBJ2-5, with D maybe TRBD2 (5 bases). This CDR3 contains 15 residues. Germline CDR1 and CDR2: MDHEN and SYDVKM. V was cut by 6 bases and J by 1 base, with 15 bases left in between. CDR3 amino acids: CASRDRTGSQETQYF. Written as DNA, the CDR3 is TGTGCCAGCAGGGATAGGACGGGATCCCAAGAGACCCAGTACTTC.

CDR3 sequence: CAWSVGTGLPYEQYF. The CDR3 nucleotides read TGTGCCTGGAGCGTTGGGACAGGGCTTCCCTACGAGCAGTACTTC. The chain combines TRBV30 with TRBJ2-7; 9 bases match TRBD1. With V trimmed by 3 bases and J by 2 bases, 8 bases remained unmatched. This CDR3 has 15 amino acids. Germline V gene sequence: CDR1 GTSNPN, CDR2 SVGIG (reference sequence).

This chain links TRBV9 with TRBJ1-1; D is ambiguous. V was clipped by 4 bases and J by 8 bases, with 15 bases between them. Germline values: CDR1 SGDLS, CDR2 YYNGEE. The CDR3 is 13 residues long. The CDR3 bases are TGTGCCAGCAGCCCAACCCGGTCCGGAGAAGCTTTCTTT. Residues: CASSPTRSGEAFF.

V and J are TRBV9 and TRBJ1-2; perhaps TRBD1 as D (5 bases). This CDR3 comprises 15 residues. CDR1 is SGDLS and CDR2 is YYNGEE in the germline V gene. V lost 3 bases, J lost 11 bases, and 23 bases lay in between. The CDR3 DNA reads as TGTGCCAGCAGCGCCCGGGACGGAAGGTCGACGGGGTACACCTTC. Amino acid sequence: CASSARDGRSTGYTF.

This chain connects TRBV28 to TRBJ2-5; D remains unclear. Germline lookup yields CDR1 MDHEN and CDR2 SYDVKM. V lost 1 base to trimming and J lost 5 bases, with 5 bases between them. This CDR3 is built from 12 residues. CDR3 region: CASSLSLETQYF. CDR3 DNA sequence: TGTGCCAGCAGTTTATCGTTGGAGACCCAGTACTTC.

V and J are TRBV27 and TRBJ1-1; maybe TRBD1 (6 bases). Germline V gene data show CDR1 as MNHEY and CDR2 as SMNVEV (reference sequence). With 1 base removed from V and 5 bases from J, the gap between germline ends came to 14 bases. This CDR3 spans 15 amino acids. The CDR3 is CASSLLGGPRTEAFF. The CDR3 DNA is TGTGCCAGCAGTTTATTGGGGGGGCCAAGGACTGAAGCTTTCTTT.

V and J are TRBV7-3 and TRBJ1-1; TRBD1 matches at 8 bases. The CDR3 is 14 residues long. Germline V gene sequence: CDR1 SGHTA, CDR2 FQGTGA. Losses at the gene ends were 5 bases for V and 1 base for J; bases not matched to a gene: 3. The CDR3 region has the DNA TGTGCCAGCAGCCCCGACAGGGGGAACACTGAAGCTTTCTTT. This codes for CASSPDRGNTEAFF.

This chain links TRBV27 with TRBJ2-7, with 8 bases aligning to TRBD2. Germline V gives CDR1 MNHEY, CDR2 SMNVEV (reference sequence). V lost 5 bases to trimming and J lost 2 bases; unmatched junction nucleotides: 11. The CDR3 has 16 residues. The CDR3 region is CASSRFSGGKTYEQYF. In DNA, the CDR3 is TGTGCCAGCAGTCGGTTCAGCGGGGGCAAGACCTACGAGCAGTACTTC.

The chain combines TRBV2 with TRBJ2-7; TRBD2 matches at 9 bases. In germline, CDR1 is SNHLY, CDR2 FYNNEI. This CDR3 spans 16 amino acids. V dropped 2 bases and J dropped 3; count of bases not matched to a gene: 8. The CDR3 loop reads CASSERWLAGIYEQYF. The CDR3 DNA reads TGTGCCAGCAGTGAACGATGGCTAGCGGGAATCTACGAGCAGTACTTC.

The V gene is TRBV11-2, the J gene TRBJ2-5; D ambiguous. Trimming removed 5 bases at V and 1 base at J, with 11 bases between. The CDR3 spans 14 residues. The germline V gene encodes CDR1 SGHAT and CDR2 FQNNGV. The CDR3 DNA sequence: TGTGCCAGCAGCCCAGCAAATCTCCAAGAGACCCAGTACTTC. Translated: CASSPANLQETQYF.

This clone has just one count. This rearrangement joins TRBV28 to TRBJ1-1; D perhaps matches TRBD1 (5 bases). This CDR3 has 16 amino acids. Looked up from germline, CDR1 is MDHEN and CDR2 is SYDVKM. V was trimmed by 8 bases and J by 5 bases, leaving 24 bases between them. The CDR3 DNA follows: TGTGCCAGCCGGATAGAAACCGGGGGGGGTTATACTGAAGCTTTCTTT. Its protein is CASRIETGGGYTEAFF.

The chain couples TRBV6-5 to TRBJ2-5, with D possibly being TRBD1 (6 bases). V shed 0 bases and J shed 5 bases, with 10 bases lying between them. CDR3 length equals 14 residues. Germline V gene sequence: CDR1 MNHEY, CDR2 SVGAGI. The CDR3: CASSYSNRVETQYF. The CDR3, as DNA: TGTGCCAGCAGTTACTCGAACAGGGTTGAGACCCAGTACTTC.

The V call is TRBV28, the J call TRBJ1-2; 7 bases are a match to TRBD1. The CDR3 is 14 amino acids. The V segment lost 6 bases and the J segment 6 bases; nucleotides outside the gene matches: 10. Per the germline V gene, CDR1 is MDHEN and CDR2 is SYDVKM. CDR3 sequence reads: CASSVQGFNHGYTF. CDR3 in DNA: TGTGCCAGCAGCGTACAGGGGTTCAATCATGGCTACACCTTC.

The CDR3 reads CASSENVSGGPDKETQYF. CDR3 DNA sequence: TGTGCCAGCAGTGAAAATGTTAGCGGGGGGCCCGATAAAGAGACCCAGTACTTC. The rearrangement uses TRBV6-1 and TRBJ2-5; 10 bases map to TRBD2. The CDR3 is made up of 18 amino acids. Germline-derived CDR1 and CDR2 are MNHNS and SASEGT. V lost 2 bases and J lost 3; bases outside the gene matches: 12.

The chain combines TRBV6-1 with TRBJ1-5; D unclear. Trimming took off 7 bases at V and 4 bases at J, with 14 bases between the two ends. The length of the CDR3 is 14 residues. Germline V gene lookup returns CDR1 MNHNS and CDR2 SASEGT. The CDR3 region is CASTYGSRNQPQHF. The CDR3 DNA reads TGTGCCAGCACTTACGGGTCCCGGAATCAGCCCCAGCATTTT.

This rearrangement joins TRBV27 to TRBJ2-3; the D is unclear. Trimming removed 6 bases at V and 1 base at J, with 11 bases between. The CDR3 has 14 amino acids. Germline CDR1 MNHEY, CDR2 SMNVEV (reference sequence). In nucleotides, the CDR3 is TGTGCCAGCAGCTGGGGTATCGGCACAGATACGCAGTATTTT. Protein product: CASSWGIGTDTQYF.

CDR3 DNA: TGTGCCAGCTCACGGCTCGGGACACGAGACAATGAGCAGTTCTTC. It codes for CASSRLGTRDNEQFF. The chain uses TRBV18 and TRBJ2-1; weak D call: TRBD1 (6 bases). This CDR3 comprises 15 residues. Trimming left V 4 bases short and J 5 bases short, with 15 bases between. The germline V gene encodes CDR1 KGHSH and CDR2 LQKENI.

V usage is TRBV18 and J usage is TRBJ2-7; TRBD1 matches 7 bases. Germline values: CDR1 KGHSH, CDR2 LQKENI. This CDR3 contains 17 residues. With 1 base clipped from V and 3 bases from J, the junction kept 12 bases outside the gene matches. The CDR3 region is CASSPLRTGLTGYEQYF. CDR3 sequence (DNA): TGTGCCAGCTCACCACTTAGGACAGGACTTACGGGCTACGAGCAGTACTTC.

The chain is built from TRBV9 and TRBJ2-2, with no clear D. Trimming removed 0 bases at V and 4 bases at J, with 4 bases between. The CDR3 consists of 13 residues. CDR1 and CDR2 (germline): SGDLS, YYNGEE. This CDR3 reads CASSVGPTGELFF. The CDR3 region has the DNA TGTGCCAGCAGCGTAGGTCCCACCGGGGAGCTGTTTTTT.